The 32 T cell receptor beta chains in this list originate from one sample, sequenced in a study of shared clonotypes between healthy human individuals. Libraries were prepared by immunoSEQ multiplex PCR; TCRdb keeps only in-frame clonotypes and omits some of them. The profile shows some 2,100,000 clones, about 93% of them singletons. As defined, naive CD8 cells were CD45RO-negative and positively selected for CCR7, with terminally differentiated effector memory CD45RA+ cells excluded. Sequencing was performed on naive CD8+ T cells from PBMCs. The receptors shown here come from a man aged 18 to 29 in good health. Some clones in this sample may be carry-over from other donors' samples.

The chain recombines TRBV6-5 with TRBJ2-7; D not certain. V was pared by 0 bases and J by 3 bases, with 12 bases between. This CDR3 has 15 amino acids. Germline CDR1 MNHEY, CDR2 SVGAGI. The chain's CDR3 is CASSYSSGGDYEQYF. In DNA form, the CDR3 reads TGTGCCAGCAGTTACTCGTCTGGCGGCGACTACGAGCAGTACTTC.

This rearrangement joins TRBV13 to TRBJ2-3, with TRBD1 identical over 7 bases. CDR3 size: 15 residues. V shed 5 bases, J shed 5 bases, and the junction held 10 bases outside the gene matches. In germline, CDR1 is PRHDT, CDR2 FYEKMQ (reference sequence). CDR3 bases: TGTGCCAGCAGCACCCGACAGGGTTCAGGAGATACGCAGTATTTT. Translating it yields CASSTRQGSGDTQYF.

This sequence joins TRBV9 and TRBJ2-1, with D unresolved. The ends were cut back, 0 bases at V and 5 bases at J, with 18 bases in the middle. Per germline, CDR1 SGDLS and CDR2 YYNGEE. The CDR3 totals 17 residues. Written as DNA, the CDR3 is TGTGCCAGCAGCGTAGACGGCAGGATATCCCAAAACAATGAGCAGTTCTTC. Translated: CASSVDGRISQNNEQFF.

The chain is built from TRBV27 and TRBJ2-3, with 7 nucleotides matching TRBD2. V shed 6 bases, J shed 8 bases, and the junction held 8 bases outside the gene matches. This CDR3 spans 13 amino acids. Germline CDR1 is MNHEY and CDR2 is SMNVEV (reference sequence). The CDR3 nucleotides read TGTGCCAGCAGCGGGACCGGCGGGGGTACGCAGTATTTT. This encodes CASSGTGGGTQYF.

The chain employs TRBV6-5 and TRBJ1-2; D is unclear. Germline loops: CDR1 MNHEY, CDR2 SVGAGI. V lost 0 bases and J 8 bases, leaving 10 bases between the germline ends. This CDR3 region has 13 residues. As DNA, the CDR3 is TGTGCCAGCAGTTACTCGAGGACGAGCGGCTACACCTTC. It is translated as CASSYSRTSGYTF.

The J gene is TRBJ2-2, the V gene TRBV7-8; 9 bases agree with TRBD2. The germline gives CDR1 SGHVS, CDR2 FQNEAQ. This CDR3 has 15 amino acids. V gave up 3 bases and J gave up 6 bases; unmatched junction bases: 5. The CDR3 region has the DNA TGTGCCAGCAGCTTCCGAGCGGGAGGTGCCGGGGAGCTGTTTTTT. This encodes CASSFRAGGAGELFF.

This sequence joins TRBV13 and TRBJ1-4; TRBD1 is a possible D gene (5 bases). Trimming took off 4 bases at V and 8 bases at J, with 14 bases between the two ends. Per germline, CDR1 PRHDT and CDR2 FYEKMQ (reference sequence). This CDR3 spans 14 amino acids. This chain's CDR3 is CASSSHGTREKLFF. For the CDR3, the DNA is TGTGCCAGCAGCTCCCACGGGACGAGGGAAAAACTGTTTTTT.

The rearrangement links TRBV4-1 to TRBJ2-1; D gene uncertain. CDR1 and CDR2 (germline): MGHRA, YSYEKL. V dropped 0 bases and J dropped 10 bases, with 10 bases sitting between them. The CDR3 is 13 amino acids. The CDR3 nucleotides are TGCGCCAGCAGCCAAGAGGTAGTTGGGGAGCAGTTCTTC. Encoded protein: CASSQEVVGEQFF.

The chain recombines TRBV27 with TRBJ1-5; the D is unclear. The CDR3 contains 14 residues. Deletions cut 0 bases from V and 6 bases from J, with 9 bases between. Germline V gives CDR1 MNHEY, CDR2 SMNVEV (reference sequence). The DNA of the CDR3 is TGTGCCAGCAGTTTATCGACGAGTAGTCAGCCCCAGCATTTT. Translation gives CASSLSTSSQPQHF.

The chain has TRBV7-9 and TRBJ2-1; D is unresolved. Germline assignment: CDR1 SEHNR and CDR2 FQNEAQ (reference sequence). The CDR3 contains 13 residues. V was clipped by 4 bases and J by 5 bases, with 9 bases between them. The DNA for the CDR3 is TGTGCCAGCAGCTCCCACTTTGACAATGAGCAGTTCTTC. Protein product: CASSSHFDNEQFF. Based on the CDR3 plus reference TRBV7-9 and TRBJ2-1, the full variable domain is DTGVSQNPRHKITKRGQNVTFRCDPISEHNRLYWYRQTLGQGPEFLTYFQNEAQLEKSRLLSDRFSAERPKGSFSTLEIQRTEQGDSAMYLCASSSHFDNEQFFGPGTRLTVL.

This rearrangement joins TRBV7-8 to TRBJ2-4; TRBD1 aligns across 10 bases. This CDR3 region has 16 residues. CDR1 and CDR2 (germline): SGHVS, FQNEAQ. J was trimmed by 2 bases and V by 5 bases; bases with no gene match: 6. In nucleotides, the CDR3 is TGTGCCAGCAGCCCTCGACAGGGGGCGTCCAAAAACATTCAGTACTTC. Protein: CASSPRQGASKNIQYF.

The chain employs TRBV19 and TRBJ2-7; 8 positions agree with TRBD1. Germline V gives CDR1 LNHDA, CDR2 SQIVND (reference sequence). The CDR3 length is 14 residues. After removal of 5 bases from V and 5 bases from J, the junction contained 8 bases not matched to a gene. This chain's CDR3 is CASSSRTGSDEQYF. DNA of the CDR3: TGTGCCAGTAGTTCAAGGACAGGGTCCGACGAGCAGTACTTC.

The chain employs TRBV5-1 and TRBJ2-3; D remains unclear. The CDR3 is 12 residues long. Per the germline V gene, CDR1 is SGHRS and CDR2 is YFSETQ. Trimming cost V 4 bases and J 2 bases, with 5 bases left between them. CDR3: CASSPFTDTQYF. DNA of the CDR3: TGCGCCAGCAGCCCCTTCACAGATACGCAGTATTTT.

This sequence joins TRBV7-9 and TRBJ2-2; possible D gene TRBD2, 6 bases. The germline V gene has CDR1 SEHNR and CDR2 FQNEAQ (reference sequence). The CDR3 spans 15 residues. V was shortened by 4 bases and J by 6 bases, with 15 bases between the two germline ends. This chain's CDR3 is CASSSPGSTAGELFF. The CDR3 DNA sequence: TGTGCCAGCAGCTCCCCCGGGAGTACGGCCGGGGAGCTGTTTTTT.

The rearrangement uses TRBV4-2 and TRBJ1-1; D not resolved. There are 15 residues in the CDR3. The V end lost 0 bases, the J end lost 4 bases, and 12 bases lay between the germline ends. Looked up from germline, CDR1 is LGHNA and CDR2 is YNFKEQ. DNA of the CDR3: TGTGCCAGCAGCCAAGATCGGGTATCGGGCACTGAAGCTTTCTTT. Residues: CASSQDRVSGTEAFF.

The chain couples TRBV10-3 to TRBJ1-6; D call uncertain. V was pared by 4 bases and J by 6 bases, with 7 bases between. Germline lookup yields CDR1 ENHRY and CDR2 SYGVKD. The length of the CDR3 is 13 residues. As DNA, the CDR3 is TGTGCCATCAGTGGGGCCGTTAATTCACCCCTCCACTTT. It yields the protein CAISGAVNSPLHF.

The rearrangement uses TRBV28 and TRBJ2-7; D unresolved. V gave up 3 bases and J gave up 3 bases, with 12 bases separating them. Looked up from germline, CDR1 is MDHEN and CDR2 is SYDVKM. The CDR3 totals 14 residues. The CDR3 sequence: CASSLGRVNYEQYF. The CDR3 nucleotides are TGTGCCAGCAGTTTGGGAAGGGTAAACTACGAGCAGTACTTC. Full variable domain (rest looked up from reference TRBV28 and TRBJ2-7): DVKVTQSSRYLVKRTGEKVFLECVQDMDHENMFWYRQDPGLGLRLIYFSYDVKMKEKGDIPEGYSVSREKKERFSLILESASTNQTSMYLCASSLGRVNYEQYFGPGTRLTVT.

This rearrangement joins TRBV28 to TRBJ2-7, with TRBD2 matching 8 bases. The CDR3 runs 15 residues. The J segment lost 6 bases and the V segment lost 3 bases, leaving 10 bases of the junction unmatched. Germline CDR1 is MDHEN and CDR2 is SYDVKM. The CDR3 bases are TGTGCCAGCAGTTTCTTTGCGGGAGGCCCTCTCGAGCAGTACTTC. It codes for CASSFFAGGPLEQYF. Together with reference TRBV28 and TRBJ2-7, the CDR3 gives the full variable domain: DVKVTQSSRYLVKRTGEKVFLECVQDMDHENMFWYRQDPGLGLRLIYFSYDVKMKEKGDIPEGYSVSREKKERFSLILESASTNQTSMYLCASSFFAGGPLEQYFGPGTRLTVT.

The chain has TRBV19 and TRBJ1-2; D gene unclear. CDR1 and CDR2 (germline): LNHDA, SQIVND (reference sequence). Trimming removed 7 bases at V and 3 bases at J, with 12 bases between. This CDR3 is built from 13 residues. CDR3 sequence: CASTPTRYYGYTF. In DNA, the CDR3 is TGTGCCAGTACCCCGACAAGATACTATGGCTACACCTTC.

The chain employs TRBV7-9 and TRBJ2-1; TRBD2 might be the D (6 bases). The CDR3 runs 14 residues. The germline V gene encodes CDR1 SEHNR and CDR2 FQNEAQ (reference sequence). V was pared by 5 bases and J by 12 bases, with 20 bases between. The CDR3 nucleotides read TGTGCCAGCAGCAAACTTTCCGAAATGGGACTGCAGTTCTTC. Protein: CASSKLSEMGLQFF.

The chain recombines TRBV18 with TRBJ1-2; 11 bases fit TRBD1. Germline V gives CDR1 KGHSH, CDR2 LQKENI. Trimming cost V 3 bases and J 6 bases; bases outside gene matches: 6. The CDR3 contains 15 residues. CDR3 in DNA: TGTGCCAGCTCACCTCCCCGGGACAGGGGGGATGGCTACACCTTC. This translates into CASSPPRDRGDGYTF.

The genes are TRBV28 and TRBJ1-1; D remains ambiguous. The germline V gene has CDR1 MDHEN and CDR2 SYDVKM. V was pared by 2 bases and J by 4 bases, with 17 bases between. This CDR3 contains 16 residues. CDR3 coding DNA: TGTGCCAGCAGTTTAGGTACAGTCCTCCTCGGCACTGAAGCTTTCTTT. Protein sequence: CASSLGTVLLGTEAFF. The complete variable domain, with remaining parts taken from reference TRBV28 and TRBJ1-1, reads DVKVTQSSRYLVKRTGEKVFLECVQDMDHENMFWYRQDPGLGLRLIYFSYDVKMKEKGDIPEGYSVSREKKERFSLILESASTNQTSMYLCASSLGTVLLGTEAFFGQGTRLTVV.

This chain connects TRBV6-5 to TRBJ2-1; 10 bases align to TRBD2. The V gene end was trimmed by 7 bases and the J gene end by 4 bases; junction bases not matched to a gene: 7. This CDR3 is built from 15 residues. Germline V gene sequence: CDR1 MNHEY, CDR2 SVGAGI. CDR3 amino acids: CASTSGSSVYNEQFF. The CDR3 region has the DNA TGTGCCAGCACTAGCGGGAGTTCAGTATACAATGAGCAGTTCTTC.

This chain uses TRBV7-8 with TRBJ1-1; D gene unclear. Deletions cut 7 bases from V and 11 bases from J, with 26 bases between. The CDR3 length is 15 residues. Looked up from germline, CDR1 is SGHVS and CDR2 is FQNEAQ. The CDR3 nucleotides read TGTGCCAGCACTAACCTTTCACCTGACACCCCAGTGGCTTTCTTT. Translating gives CASTNLSPDTPVAFF.

The gene calls are TRBV9 and TRBJ2-7, with TRBD1 matching 9 bases. Germline values: CDR1 SGDLS, CDR2 YYNGEE. Trimming removed 5 bases from V and 1 base from J; junction bases left unmatched: 4. This CDR3 contains 14 residues. CDR3 DNA: TGTGCCAGCAGTACAGGGGGCGGATCCTACGAGCAGTACTTC. Amino acid sequence: CASSTGGGSYEQYF.

V and J are TRBV27 and TRBJ2-3, with D tentatively TRBD2 (6 bases). Germline V lookup: CDR1 MNHEY, CDR2 SMNVEV (reference sequence). Trimming took off 6 bases at V and 5 bases at J, with 21 bases between the two ends. The CDR3 spans 16 residues. The CDR3 region has the DNA TGTGCCAGCAGGCCCGGGGGTTTAGGGTATGGAGATACGCAGTATTTT. Its translation is CASRPGGLGYGDTQYF.

The chain is built from TRBV27 and TRBJ2-7; TRBD2 agrees at 7 bases. CDR3 size: 15 residues. V lost 3 bases, J lost 0 bases, and 5 bases stayed unmatched. Germline V gives CDR1 MNHEY, CDR2 SMNVEV (reference sequence). The CDR3 sequence: CASSFSAGPSYEQYF. CDR3 nucleotides: TGTGCCAGCAGTTTTTCAGCGGGGCCCTCCTACGAGCAGTACTTC.

The V and J genes are TRBV4-2 and TRBJ2-2; D call uncertain. The CDR3 consists of 15 residues. The V gene lost 0 bases and the J gene lost 4 bases, with 9 bases spanning the gap. CDR1 LGHNA and CDR2 YNFKEQ come from the germline V gene. The CDR3 coding sequence is TGTGCCAGCAGCCAAGATCCGTCCGGCACCGGGGAGCTGTTTTTT. Translated: CASSQDPSGTGELFF.

The chain joins TRBV4-2 to TRBJ2-3; no firm D call. Germline V gene sequence: CDR1 LGHNA, CDR2 YNFKEQ. The CDR3 loop spans 15 amino acids. The ends were cut back, 1 base at V and 5 bases at J, with 13 bases in the middle. In DNA form, the CDR3 reads TGTGCCAGCAGCCAAGTCGGATGGGTGGAAGATACGCAGTATTTT. Protein sequence: CASSQVGWVEDTQYF.

The rearrangement links TRBV2 to TRBJ2-7; TRBD2 might be the D (6 bases). This CDR3 is 14 amino acids long. Germline loops: CDR1 SNHLY, CDR2 FYNNEI. V shed 6 bases and J shed 3 bases, with 15 bases lying between them. The chain's CDR3 is CASSLSGGGYEQYF. DNA of the CDR3: TGTGCCAGCAGCCTTTCCGGGGGTGGCTACGAGCAGTACTTC. Variable domain in full (rest from reference TRBV2 and TRBJ2-7): EPEVTQTPSHQVTQMGQEVILRCVPISNHLYFYWYRQILGQKVEFLVSFYNNEISEKSEIFDDQFSVERPDGSNFTLKIRSTKLEDSAMYFCASSLSGGGYEQYFGPGTRLTVT.

V is TRBV27 and J is TRBJ2-3; the match to TRBD2 covers 11 bases. The CDR3 is 17 residues long. Per germline, CDR1 MNHEY and CDR2 SMNVEV (reference sequence). Trimming cost V 1 base and J 2 bases; bases outside gene matches: 5. CDR3 in amino acids: CASSLFLAGGNTDTQYF. The CDR3 DNA reads as TGTGCCAGCAGTTTATTTCTAGCGGGAGGAAACACAGATACGCAGTATTTT.

The chain carries TRBV4-1 and TRBJ2-1; D gene unclear. Looked up from germline, CDR1 is MGHRA and CDR2 is YSYEKL. The CDR3 has 17 residues. Trimming took off 6 bases at V and 0 bases at J, with 18 bases between the two ends. In DNA form, the CDR3 reads TGCGCCAGCAGTTCTACCCAGAGGTTCCTCTCCTACAATGAGCAGTTCTTC. Protein product: CASSSTQRFLSYNEQFF.